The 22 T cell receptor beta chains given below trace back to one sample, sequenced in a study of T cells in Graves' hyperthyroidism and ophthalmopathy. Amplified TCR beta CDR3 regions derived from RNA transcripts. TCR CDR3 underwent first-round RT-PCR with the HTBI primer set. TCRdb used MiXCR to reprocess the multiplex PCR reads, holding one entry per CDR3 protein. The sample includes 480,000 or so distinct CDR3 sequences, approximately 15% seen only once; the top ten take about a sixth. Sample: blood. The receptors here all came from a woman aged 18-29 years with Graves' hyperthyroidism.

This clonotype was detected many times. CDR3 loop: CAWSVPGTGNTGELFF. CDR3 nucleotide sequence: TGTGCCTGGAGTGTTCCCGGGACAGGCAACACCGGGGAGCTGTTTTTT. V gene TRBV30 combines with J gene TRBJ2-2, with 8 bases fitting TRBD1. With V trimmed by 0 bases and J by 2 bases, 5 bases remained unmatched. This CDR3 is 16 amino acids long. Germline CDR1 is GTSNPN and CDR2 is SVGIG (reference sequence).

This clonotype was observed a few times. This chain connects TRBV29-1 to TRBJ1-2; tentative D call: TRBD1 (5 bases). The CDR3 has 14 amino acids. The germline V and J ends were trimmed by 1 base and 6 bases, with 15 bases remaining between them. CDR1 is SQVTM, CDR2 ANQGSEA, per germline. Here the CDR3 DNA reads TGCAGCGTTGAAGGGGGGACGGTATGGGATGGCTACACCTTC. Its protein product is CSVEGGTVWDGYTF. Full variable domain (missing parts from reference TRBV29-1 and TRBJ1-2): SAVISQKPSRDICQRGTSLTIQCQVDSQVTMMFWYRQQPGQSLTLIATANQGSEATYESGFVIDKFPISRPNLTFSTLTVSNMSPEDSSIYLCSVEGGTVWDGYTFGSGTRLTVV.

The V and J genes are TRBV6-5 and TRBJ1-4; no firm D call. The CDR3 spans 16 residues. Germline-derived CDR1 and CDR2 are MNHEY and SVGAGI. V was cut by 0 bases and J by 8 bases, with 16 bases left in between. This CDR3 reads CASSYSLEHVREKLFF. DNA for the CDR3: TGTGCCAGCAGTTACTCGTTAGAGCATGTCAGGGAAAAACTGTTTTTT.

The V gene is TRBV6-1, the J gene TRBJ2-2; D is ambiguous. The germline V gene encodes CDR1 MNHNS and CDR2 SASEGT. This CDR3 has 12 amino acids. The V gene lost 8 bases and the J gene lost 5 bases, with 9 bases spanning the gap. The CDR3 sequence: CASPIGTGELFF. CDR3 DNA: TGTGCCAGCCCCATAGGGACCGGGGAGCTGTTTTTT.

The CDR3 reads CAITGQGQGSGANVLTF. The CDR3 nucleotides are TGTGCCATCACCGGACAGGGTCAGGGCTCTGGGGCCAACGTCCTGACTTTC. This chain joins TRBV10-3 and TRBJ2-6, with 8 bases lining up with TRBD1. Germline CDR1 reads ENHRY; CDR2 reads SYGVKD. The CDR3 covers 17 residues. V gave up 7 bases and J gave up 0 bases; unmatched junction bases: 8.

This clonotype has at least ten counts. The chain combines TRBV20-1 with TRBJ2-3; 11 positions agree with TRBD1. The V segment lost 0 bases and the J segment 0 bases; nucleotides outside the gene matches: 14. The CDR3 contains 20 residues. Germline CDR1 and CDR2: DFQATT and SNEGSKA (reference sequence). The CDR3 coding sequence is TGCAGTGCTAGAGATCGCGGACAGGGGGCCATTTATTCTAGCACAGATACGCAGTATTTT. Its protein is CSARDRGQGAIYSSTDTQYF.

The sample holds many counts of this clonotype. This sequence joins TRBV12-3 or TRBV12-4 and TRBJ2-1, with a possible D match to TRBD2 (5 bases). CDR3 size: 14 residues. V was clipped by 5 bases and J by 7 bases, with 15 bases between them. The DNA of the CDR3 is TGTGCCAGCAGTAGAAGGGCGACTATGAATGAGCAGTTCTTC. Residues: CASSRRATMNEQFF.

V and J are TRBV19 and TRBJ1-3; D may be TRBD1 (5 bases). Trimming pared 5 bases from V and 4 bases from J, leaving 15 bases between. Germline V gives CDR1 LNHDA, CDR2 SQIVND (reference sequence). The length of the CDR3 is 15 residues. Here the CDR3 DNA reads TGTGCCAGTAGTCCCGCAGGGAGAGGCGGAAACACCATATATTTT. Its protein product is CASSPAGRGGNTIYF.

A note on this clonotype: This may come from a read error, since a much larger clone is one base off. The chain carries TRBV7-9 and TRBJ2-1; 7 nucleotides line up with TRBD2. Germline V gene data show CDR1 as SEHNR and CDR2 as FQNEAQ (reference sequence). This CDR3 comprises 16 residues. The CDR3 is CANSFRPGGSYNEQFF. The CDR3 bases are TGTGCCAACAGCTTTAGACCGGGAGGCTCCTACAATGAGCAGTTCTTC.

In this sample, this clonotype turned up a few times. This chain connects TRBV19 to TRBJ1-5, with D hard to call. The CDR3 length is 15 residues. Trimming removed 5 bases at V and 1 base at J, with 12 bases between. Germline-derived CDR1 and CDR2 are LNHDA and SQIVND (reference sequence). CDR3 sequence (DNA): TGTGCCAGTAGTCCGGTCGGTGACAGCAATCAGCCCCAGCATTTT. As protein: CASSPVGDSNQPQHF.

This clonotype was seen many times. CDR3 in DNA: TGTGCCAGCAGCCAAGAAGGCGGGAGGGGCTATGAGCAGTTCTTC. It codes for CASSQEGGRGYEQFF. The chain recombines TRBV3-1 with TRBJ2-1, with TRBD2 identical over 9 bases. Per the germline V gene, CDR1 is LGHDT and CDR2 is YNNKEL (reference sequence). Trimming took 0 bases from V and 8 from J; bases not matched to a gene: 5. The length of the CDR3 is 15 residues.

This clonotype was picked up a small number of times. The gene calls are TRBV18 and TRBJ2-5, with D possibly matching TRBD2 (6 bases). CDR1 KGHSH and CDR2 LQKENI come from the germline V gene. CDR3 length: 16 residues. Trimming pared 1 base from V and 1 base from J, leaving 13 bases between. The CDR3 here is CASSPRDRGGQETQYF. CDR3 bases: TGTGCCAGCTCACCACGGGATAGGGGAGGCCAAGAGACCCAGTACTTC.

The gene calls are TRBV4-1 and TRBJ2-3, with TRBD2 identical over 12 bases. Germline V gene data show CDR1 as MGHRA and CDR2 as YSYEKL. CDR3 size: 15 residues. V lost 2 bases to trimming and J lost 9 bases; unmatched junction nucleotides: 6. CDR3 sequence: CASSQLTSGRRTQYF. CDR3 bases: TGCGCCAGCAGCCAACTGACTAGCGGGAGAAGGACGCAGTATTTT.

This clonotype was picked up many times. The CDR3 DNA reads as TGTGCCAGCAGCCCTCTGGTAGTCGGGGGCGGCGAGCAGTACTTC. The encoded protein is CASSPLVVGGGEQYF. This rearrangement joins TRBV12-3 or TRBV12-4 to TRBJ2-7; D might be TRBD1 or TRBD2, each matching 6 bases. The V end lost 6 bases, the J end lost 6 bases, and 21 bases lay between the germline ends. The CDR3 has 15 amino acids.

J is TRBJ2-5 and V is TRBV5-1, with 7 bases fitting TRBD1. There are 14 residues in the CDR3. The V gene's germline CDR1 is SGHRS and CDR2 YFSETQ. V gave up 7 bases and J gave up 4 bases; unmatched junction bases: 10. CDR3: CASRSTGVTETQYF. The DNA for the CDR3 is TGCGCCAGCCGTTCCACAGGGGTAACAGAGACCCAGTACTTC.

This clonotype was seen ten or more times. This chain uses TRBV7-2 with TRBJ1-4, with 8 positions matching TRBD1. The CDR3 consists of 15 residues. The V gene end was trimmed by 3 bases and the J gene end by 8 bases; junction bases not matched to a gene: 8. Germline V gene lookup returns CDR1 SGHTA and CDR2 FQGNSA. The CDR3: CASSLSGTGSEKLFF. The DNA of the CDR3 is TGTGCCAGCAGCTTGAGTGGGACAGGCTCGGAAAAACTGTTTTTT.

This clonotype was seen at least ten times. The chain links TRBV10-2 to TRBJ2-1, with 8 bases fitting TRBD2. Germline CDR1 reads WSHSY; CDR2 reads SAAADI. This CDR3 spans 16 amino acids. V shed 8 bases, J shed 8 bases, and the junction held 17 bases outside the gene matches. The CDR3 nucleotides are TGCGCCAGCTCTGGGAGAGGGACTAGTTTCGGAGATGAGCAGTTCTTC. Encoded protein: CASSGRGTSFGDEQFF.

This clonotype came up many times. The CDR3: CSASRWEVENEQFF. CDR3 DNA: TGCAGTGCTAGTAGGTGGGAGGTGGAGAATGAGCAGTTCTTC. The gene calls are TRBV20-1 and TRBJ2-1, with a weak D call TRBD2 (6 bases). V was clipped by 3 bases and J by 7 bases, with 16 bases between them. This CDR3 contains 14 residues. Germline CDR1 DFQATT, CDR2 SNEGSKA (reference sequence).

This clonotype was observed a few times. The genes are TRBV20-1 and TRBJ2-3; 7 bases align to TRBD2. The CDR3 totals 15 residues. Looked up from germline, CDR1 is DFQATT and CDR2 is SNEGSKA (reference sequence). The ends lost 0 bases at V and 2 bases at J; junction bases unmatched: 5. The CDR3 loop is CSARDLAETTDTQYF. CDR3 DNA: TGCAGTGCTAGAGATCTAGCGGAGACCACAGATACGCAGTATTTT.

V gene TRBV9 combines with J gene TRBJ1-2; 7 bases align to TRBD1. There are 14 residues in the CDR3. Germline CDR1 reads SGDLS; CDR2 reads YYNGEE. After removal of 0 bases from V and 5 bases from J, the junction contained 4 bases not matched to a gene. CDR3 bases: TGTGCCAGCAGCGTAGCAGGGGGTGGTTATGGCTACACCTTC. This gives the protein CASSVAGGGYGYTF.

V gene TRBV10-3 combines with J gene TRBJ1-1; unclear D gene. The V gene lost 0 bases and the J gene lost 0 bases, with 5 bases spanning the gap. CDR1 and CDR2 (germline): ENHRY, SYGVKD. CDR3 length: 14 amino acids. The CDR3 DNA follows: TGTGCCATCAGTGAGTCACCAATGAACACTGAAGCTTTCTTT. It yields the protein CAISESPMNTEAFF.

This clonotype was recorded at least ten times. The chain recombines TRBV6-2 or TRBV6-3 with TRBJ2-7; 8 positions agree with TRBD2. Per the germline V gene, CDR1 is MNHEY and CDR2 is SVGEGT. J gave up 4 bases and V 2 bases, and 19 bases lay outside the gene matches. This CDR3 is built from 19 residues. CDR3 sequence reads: CASSYPLGTREPRLYEQYV. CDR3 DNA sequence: TGTGCCAGCAGTTACCCACTTGGGACTAGGGAGCCCCGACTTTACGAGCAGTACGTC.